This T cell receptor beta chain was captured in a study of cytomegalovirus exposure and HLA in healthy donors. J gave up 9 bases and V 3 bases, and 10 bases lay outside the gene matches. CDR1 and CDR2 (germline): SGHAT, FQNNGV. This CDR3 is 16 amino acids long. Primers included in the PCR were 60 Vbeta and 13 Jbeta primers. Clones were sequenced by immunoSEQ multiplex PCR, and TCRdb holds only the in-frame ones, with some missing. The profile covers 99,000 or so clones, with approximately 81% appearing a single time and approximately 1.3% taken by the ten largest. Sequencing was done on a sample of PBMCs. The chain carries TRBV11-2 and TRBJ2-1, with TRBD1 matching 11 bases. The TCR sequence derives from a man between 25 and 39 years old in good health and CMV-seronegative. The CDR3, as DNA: TGTGCCAGCAGCTTCGGGACAGGGGGACAGCTGGGTGAGCAGTTCTTC. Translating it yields CASSFGTGGQLGEQFF.